This passage covers 30 T cell receptor beta chains from one sample sequenced in a study of blood T cell repertoires in COVID-19. Profiled with immunoSEQ multiplex PCR; TCRdb holds only in-frame clones, not every one. The table lists 100,000 to 150,000 clones, around 81% of them singletons. The sequenced material came from peripheral blood. These receptor sequences come from a woman in her fifties or sixties with acute or convalescent COVID-19.

The chain recombines TRBV7-9 with TRBJ1-2; no definite D call. V gave up 6 bases and J gave up 4 bases, with 6 bases separating them. Germline V gene data show CDR1 as SEHNR and CDR2 as FQNEAQ (reference sequence). The CDR3 covers 11 residues. CDR3 coding DNA: TGTGCCAGCAGTACTTTCTATGGCTACACCTTC. Translating gives CASSTFYGYTF.

This clone has more than one count but fewer than ten. The chain is built from TRBV7-8 and TRBJ2-7; 12 bases are shared with TRBD1. The CDR3 is 16 residues long. V dropped 8 bases and J dropped 5; count of bases not matched to a gene: 13. The germline gives CDR1 SGHVS, CDR2 FQNEAQ. CDR3 nucleotide sequence: TGTGCCAGCTTCCCCCAGGGGACAGGGGGCGTAAACGAGCAGTACTTC. Translated, it gives CASFPQGTGGVNEQYF. Combining the CDR3 with reference TRBV7-8 and TRBJ2-7 gives the whole variable domain GAGVSQSPRYKVAKRGQDVALRCDPISGHVSLFWYQQALGQGPEFLTYFQNEAQLDKSGLPSDRFFAERPEGSVSTLKIQRTQQEDSAVYLCASFPQGTGGVNEQYFGPGTRLTVT.

This clone came up a few times. The V and J genes are TRBV3-1 (or the pseudogene TRBV3-2) and TRBJ1-6; D not resolved. The ends were cut back, 2 bases at V and 4 bases at J, with 3 bases in the middle. The CDR3 consists of 13 residues. The germline V gene has CDR1 LGHDT and CDR2 YNNKEL (reference sequence). CDR3 sequence (DNA): TGTGCCAGCAGCCAACTATATAATTCACCCCTCCACTTT. It codes for CASSQLYNSPLHF.

This clone showed up just a few times. The chain links TRBV29-1 to TRBJ1-1; D not certain. The CDR3 extends over 10 amino acids. The V gene lost 7 bases and the J gene lost 1 base, with 4 bases spanning the gap. Germline assignment: CDR1 SQVTM and CDR2 ANQGSEA. The CDR3 loop reads CSASNTEAFF. CDR3 sequence (DNA): TGCAGCGCCTCGAACACTGAAGCTTTCTTT.

In this sample, this clone turned up once. V and J are TRBV19 and TRBJ1-6; TRBD1 is a possible D gene (5 bases). The CDR3 extends over 15 amino acids. Trimming took off 2 bases at V and 8 bases at J, with 13 bases between the two ends. Germline CDR1 reads LNHDA; CDR2 reads SQIVND (reference sequence). CDR3 nucleotides: TGTGCCAGTAGTATATCGACAGCTCGTGATTCACCCCTCCACTTT. Encoded protein: CASSISTARDSPLHF.

This clone turned up a few times. This chain connects TRBV27 to TRBJ1-2; 7 bases are a match to TRBD1. Trimming took 4 bases from V and 2 from J; bases not matched to a gene: 1. The CDR3 is made up of 13 amino acids. CDR1 is MNHEY and CDR2 is SMNVEV in the germline V gene (reference sequence). DNA of the CDR3: TGTGCCAGCAGTTGGGACAGAAACTATGGCTACACCTTC. As protein: CASSWDRNYGYTF.

The J gene is TRBJ1-1, the V gene TRBV6-6, with TRBD1 matching 8 bases. V was pared by 5 bases and J by 2 bases, with 7 bases of the junction left unmatched. Germline-derived CDR1 and CDR2 are MNHNY and SVGAGI (reference sequence). The CDR3 runs to 15 residues. The CDR3 bases are TGTGCCAGCAGTCACTGGACAGGGATCAACACTGAAGCTTTCTTT. It codes for CASSHWTGINTEAFF.

V is TRBV6-6 and J is TRBJ2-7, with 8 bases aligning to TRBD2. Germline lookup yields CDR1 MNHNY and CDR2 SVGAGI (reference sequence). V lost 6 bases, J lost 0 bases, and 4 bases stayed unmatched. CDR3 size: 14 residues. The CDR3 here is CASRERESSYEQYF. DNA for the CDR3: TGTGCCAGCAGGGAGCGGGAGAGCTCCTACGAGCAGTACTTC.

The chain has TRBV9 and TRBJ2-7; 9 bases map to TRBD1. The J segment lost 6 bases and the V segment lost 3 bases, leaving 4 bases of the junction unmatched. The CDR3 is 13 residues long. CDR1 is SGDLS, CDR2 YYNGEE, per germline. CDR3 nucleotide sequence: TGTGCCAGCAGCGCAACAGGGGGCGGCGAGCAGTACTTC. Translated: CASSATGGGEQYF.

The count of this clone is one. The chain employs TRBV11-2 and TRBJ2-2; 7 bases fit TRBD1. The CDR3 covers 16 residues. The V gene end was trimmed by 3 bases and the J gene end by 6 bases; junction bases not matched to a gene: 10. Germline CDR1 SGHAT, CDR2 FQNNGV. This chain's CDR3 is CASSFYRGLWAGELFF. The DNA of the CDR3 is TGTGCCAGCAGCTTCTACAGGGGTCTTTGGGCCGGGGAGCTGTTTTTT.

The V and J genes are TRBV10-3 and TRBJ2-3; D is unresolved. Per the germline V gene, CDR1 is ENHRY and CDR2 is SYGVKD. Trimming removed 2 bases from V and 4 bases from J, with 4 bases in between. The CDR3 length is 12 residues. CDR3: CAISEGPDTQYF. CDR3 nucleotide sequence: TGTGCCATCAGTGAGGGGCCAGATACGCAGTATTTT.

The gene calls are TRBV4-1 and TRBJ1-6; TRBD1 matches 7 bases. The V gene's germline CDR1 is MGHRA and CDR2 YSYEKL. The J segment lost 6 bases and the V segment lost 1 base, leaving 3 bases of the junction unmatched. This CDR3 has 15 amino acids. CDR3 coding DNA: TGCGCCAGCAGCCAAGTGACAGGGTTTAATTCACCCCTCCACTTT. It translates to CASSQVTGFNSPLHF.

The rearrangement uses TRBV18 and TRBJ1-5; possible D gene TRBD1, 6 bases. This CDR3 region has 12 residues. Trimming left V 5 bases short and J 7 bases short, with 9 bases between. CDR1 is KGHSH, CDR2 LQKENI, per germline. The CDR3 region has the DNA TGTGCCAGCTCATCAGGGGAACAGCCCCAGCATTTT. Its translation is CASSSGEQPQHF. The full variable domain, with the rest looked up from reference TRBV18 and TRBJ1-5, is NAGVMQNPRHLVRRRGQEARLRCSPMKGHSHVYWYRQLPEEGLKFMVYLQKENIIDESGMPKERFSAEFPKEGPSILRIQQVVRGDSAAYFCASSSGEQPQHFGDGTRLSIL.

The rearrangement links TRBV5-1 to TRBJ1-5; 10 nucleotides agree with TRBD1. Germline values: CDR1 SGHRS, CDR2 YFSETQ. Trimming at V came to 0 bases and at J to 7 bases, leaving 4 bases not matched to a gene. CDR3 length equals 15 residues. CDR3 bases: TGCGCCAGCAGCTTGGAGACAGGGGGCAGGCAGCCCCAGCATTTT. Amino acid sequence: CASSLETGGRQPQHF.

The gene calls are TRBV5-1 and TRBJ2-1; D gene ambiguous. Per germline, CDR1 SGHRS and CDR2 YFSETQ. There are 13 residues in the CDR3. Between the trimmed V and J ends, which lost 3 bases and 4 bases, there was a span of 8 bases. The CDR3 sequence: CASSSDLYNEQFF. CDR3 in DNA: TGCGCCAGCAGCTCCGACTTATACAATGAGCAGTTCTTC.

The rearrangement links TRBV3-1 (or the pseudogene TRBV3-2) to TRBJ2-2; the match to TRBD2 covers 15 bases. The CDR3 is 17 amino acids. Trimming cost V 1 base and J 7 bases; bases outside gene matches: 4. Germline lookup yields CDR1 LGHDT and CDR2 YNNKEL (reference sequence). The CDR3 DNA is TGTGCCAGCAGCCAAGGGACTAGCGGGGGGGCCGGCGGGGAGCTGTTTTTT. Amino acids: CASSQGTSGGAGGELFF.

The rearrangement links TRBV14 to TRBJ2-2; D gene ambiguous. Germline-derived CDR1 and CDR2 are SGHDN and FVKESK. This CDR3 has 15 residues. Between the trimmed V and J ends, which lost 1 base and 0 bases, there was a span of 6 bases. The CDR3 here is CASSQGWPNTGELFF. The CDR3 DNA is TGTGCCAGCAGCCAAGGATGGCCGAACACCGGGGAGCTGTTTTTT.

This chain uses TRBV10-1 with TRBJ2-1; tentatively, D is TRBD2 (6 bases). V gave up 6 bases and J gave up 3 bases, with 12 bases separating them. Germline V gene sequence: CDR1 WNHNN, CDR2 SYGVQD (reference sequence). The CDR3 runs to 14 residues. CDR3 sequence reads: CASSNPGVYNEQFF. CDR3 coding DNA: TGCGCCAGCAGCAACCCGGGGGTCTACAATGAGCAGTTCTTC.

The chain combines TRBV5-1 with TRBJ1-1, with 10 bases identical to TRBD1. V shed 10 bases and J 11 bases; nucleotides not matched to a gene: 17. Looked up from germline, CDR1 is SGHRS and CDR2 is YFSETQ. The length of the CDR3 is 14 residues. DNA of the CDR3: TGCGCCGGCACCCCAGCCGCCGGGACAGGGGACGCTTTCTTT. The encoded protein is CAGTPAAGTGDAFF.

In its sample, this clone was seen once. This sequence joins TRBV7-3 and TRBJ2-3; 10 bases align to TRBD1. The germline V gene encodes CDR1 SGHTA and CDR2 FQGTGA. The CDR3 has 15 amino acids. The junction had 4 bases not matched to a gene; V was cut back by 5 bases and J by 2 bases. The DNA of the CDR3 is TGTGCCAGCAGCCGCGGACAGGGGGACACAGATACGCAGTATTTT. It yields the protein CASSRGQGDTDTQYF.

The V and J genes are TRBV18 and TRBJ1-3; D call uncertain. CDR1 is KGHSH, CDR2 LQKENI, per germline. The CDR3 totals 15 residues. V lost 4 bases, J lost 0 bases, and 10 bases lay in between. This chain's CDR3 is CASSQPGNSGNTIYF. The CDR3 region has the DNA TGTGCCAGCTCACAACCCGGGAACTCTGGAAACACCATATATTTT.

V and J are TRBV18 and TRBJ2-3; 12 nucleotides match TRBD2. The CDR3 is 17 amino acids. The germline CDR1 and CDR2 sequences are KGHSH and LQKENI. The trim removed 6 bases at V and 1 base at J, leaving 8 bases unmatched. The CDR3 region has the DNA TGTGCCAGCTCCGGACTAGCGGGAAGGGTGGGCACAGATACGCAGTATTTT. This translates into CASSGLAGRVGTDTQYF. Supplemented by reference TRBV18 and TRBJ2-3, the full variable domain reads NAGVMQNPRHLVRRRGQEARLRCSPMKGHSHVYWYRQLPEEGLKFMVYLQKENIIDESGMPKERFSAEFPKEGPSILRIQQVVRGDSAAYFCASSGLAGRVGTDTQYFGPGTRLTVL.

The chain has TRBV6-5 and TRBJ2-1, with TRBD1 matching 7 bases. The length of the CDR3 is 14 residues. CDR1 and CDR2 from the germline V gene are MNHEY and SVGAGI. The trim removed 4 bases at V and 5 bases at J, leaving 5 bases unmatched. The CDR3 region is CASSLTGRHNEQFF. CDR3 nucleotide sequence: TGTGCCAGCAGTTTGACAGGGCGCCACAATGAGCAGTTCTTC.

A few counts support this clone. This sequence joins TRBV20-1 and TRBJ1-2, with D possibly matching TRBD1 (6 bases). V lost 6 bases to trimming and J lost 2 bases, with 13 bases between them. Looked up from germline, CDR1 is DFQATT and CDR2 is SNEGSKA (reference sequence). CDR3 size: 13 residues. The CDR3 nucleotides read TGCAGTGCAAGTACAGGGTACAACTATGGCTACACCTTC. It yields the protein CSASTGYNYGYTF.

This chain links TRBV4-2 with TRBJ1-2, with D possibly matching TRBD1 (5 bases). V was pared by 1 base and J by 0 bases, with 12 bases between. The CDR3 is 16 residues long. Germline V gene lookup returns CDR1 LGHNA and CDR2 YNFKEQ. CDR3 DNA: TGTGCCAGCAGCCAAGTTTCCAGGGAATCTAACTATGGCTACACCTTC. It encodes CASSQVSRESNYGYTF.

The rearrangement joins TRBV30 to TRBJ2-7; 7 bases align to TRBD2. V was clipped by 2 bases and J by 3 bases; unmatched bases: 4. Germline V gene data show CDR1 as GTSNPN and CDR2 as SVGIG (reference sequence). This CDR3 contains 13 residues. The CDR3 nucleotides are TGTGCCTGGAGTCCGGGAGGAGACTACGAGCAGTACTTC. It specifies CAWSPGGDYEQYF.

The V gene is TRBV6-6, the J gene TRBJ1-3, with a tentative D call TRBD1 (5 bases). V shed 5 bases and J shed 2 bases, with 13 bases lying between them. The CDR3 has 15 residues. Germline CDR1 MNHNY, CDR2 SVGAGI (reference sequence). The CDR3 DNA sequence: TGTGCCAGCAGTCTGGGGGGTTGGGCTGGAAACACCATATATTTT. As protein: CASSLGGWAGNTIYF.

The chain links TRBV7-2 to TRBJ2-3, with TRBD2 matching over 15 bases. CDR3 size: 16 residues. Trimming took 5 bases from V and 7 from J; bases not matched to a gene: 7. The germline V gene has CDR1 SGHTA and CDR2 FQGNSA. CDR3: CASSPWTSGGANTQYF. The CDR3 DNA reads TGTGCCAGCAGCCCCTGGACTAGCGGGGGGGCGAATACGCAGTATTTT.

The V and J genes are TRBV7-3 and TRBJ2-1; 9 bases are shared with TRBD1. Germline V lookup: CDR1 SGHTA, CDR2 FQGTGA. The CDR3 runs 15 residues. V trimming: 4 bases; J trimming: 5 bases; junction bases outside the gene matches: 6. This chain's CDR3 is CASSSGTGSHNEQFF. The CDR3 nucleotides read TGTGCCAGCAGCTCCGGGACAGGGTCCCACAATGAGCAGTTCTTC. Complete variable domain (other parts from reference TRBV7-3 and TRBJ2-1): GAGVSQTPSNKVTEKGKYVELRCDPISGHTALYWYRQSLGQGPEFLIYFQGTGAADDSGLPNDRFFAVRPEGSVSTLKIQRTERGDSAVYLCASSSGTGSHNEQFFGPGTRLTVL.

V and J are TRBV3-1 (or the pseudogene TRBV3-2) and TRBJ2-7; 8 bases map to TRBD1. With V trimmed by 5 bases and J by 3 bases, 9 bases remained unmatched. This CDR3 has 15 residues. Germline lookup yields CDR1 LGHDT and CDR2 YNNKEL (reference sequence). CDR3 protein: CASSSPGQVVYEQYF. DNA of the CDR3: TGTGCCAGCAGCTCCCCGGGACAGGTCGTCTACGAGCAGTACTTC.